This T cell receptor (beta chain) was observed in a study of T cell changes during pregnancy in multiple sclerosis (dated by TCRdb to between 2017 and 2020). The study in broad terms: The study looked at changes in the T cell repertoire across pregnancy in women with multiple sclerosis.

The germline V gene (reference sequence) specifies MNHNY as CDR1 and SVGAGI as CDR2. Germline trimming amounts to 0 bases on V and 5 bases on J, with 8 as the count of junction bases outside the gene matches. Counted from cysteine to phenylalanine, this CDR3 has 16 amino acids. The read is trimmed to its CDR3 DNA, 48 bases read in frame from base 1. Comment on this clone: The clone's antigen remains unknown. Base qualities are not recorded, but no much larger clone differs from it by a single base.

Library method: the immunoSEQ multiplex PCR assay. Not all clones reach the TCRdb copy of this immuneACCESS table, which keeps in-frame sequences only. Checked studies attribute under half of the gap to unresolved V genes and leave the rest unexplained. Within this sample are tens of thousands of clones, with 90% to 95% of them counted one time only. About 1.7% of the sample rests with the top ten. The sequences come from peripheral blood, collected after pregnancy. This clonotype was sampled from a female donor in good health, enrolled as a control in a pregnancy study. This chain is built from TRBV6-6 and TRBJ2-5; the junction holds 8 bases that match TRBD2. The sequence in DNA is TGTGCCAGCAGTTACTCGACGGGGGGGGCGGGGGAGACCCAGTACTTC. The translation is CASSYSTGGAGETQYF.